This section outlines one T cell receptor beta chain sequence together with its context. The CDR3 loop spans 15 amino acids. CDR1 and CDR2 (germline): MNHEY, SVGAGI. V was cut by 6 bases and J by 0 bases, with 14 bases left in between. This entry belongs to a study of T cell repertoires in cytomegalovirus infection. TCRdb used MiXCR to reprocess the reads, holding one entry per CDR3 protein. The table includes about 740,000 distinct CDR3 sequences, 35% to 45% detected once. The sequence came from a human donor in good health (CMV status not recorded). Some clones in this sample may be carry-over from other donors' samples. Source material: PBMCs. The J gene is TRBJ1-1, the V gene TRBV6-5; TRBD1 might be the D (6 bases). The CDR3 DNA sequence: TGTGCCAGCAGACCACAGGGAAGTATGAACACTGAAGCTTTCTTT. It translates to CASRPQGSMNTEAFF.